Each of the 31 T cell receptor beta chains below was sequenced from the same sample in a study of identical twins. One entry per CDR3 protein results from TCRdb running MiXCR on the 5' RACE reads. The data hold hundreds of thousands of distinct CDR3 sequences, with around 6% observed a single time. The sequenced sample was naive T cells sorted from blood. The receptors derive from a man between 18 and 35 years old in good health.

This clonotype was found many times. This chain connects TRBV5-1 to TRBJ2-1, with TRBD2 matching over 7 bases. With V trimmed by 0 bases and J by 3 bases, 3 bases remained unmatched. CDR1 and CDR2 from the germline V gene are SGHRS and YFSETQ. The CDR3 has 15 residues. The CDR3 DNA sequence: TGCGCCAGCAGCTTGGCTAGCGGAATCTACAATGAGCAGTTCTTC. Its translation is CASSLASGIYNEQFF. The full variable domain, rest sourced from reference TRBV5-1 and TRBJ2-1, is KAGVTQTPRYLIKTRGQQVTLSCSPISGHRSVSWYQQTPGQGLQFLFEYFSETQRNKGNFPGRFSGRQFSNSRSEMNVSTLELGDSALYLCASSLASGIYNEQFFGPGTRLTVL.

This clonotype was observed at least ten times. The rearrangement uses TRBV13 and TRBJ2-3; maybe TRBD2 (5 bases). Germline CDR1 and CDR2: PRHDT and FYEKMQ (reference sequence). CDR3 size: 14 residues. Trimming took 3 bases from V and 5 from J, leaving 12 bases between them. Here the CDR3 reads CASSLPGSVDTQYF. In nucleotides, the CDR3 is TGTGCCAGCAGCTTGCCGGGATCGGTAGATACGCAGTATTTT.

This clonotype was counted at least ten times. The chain recombines TRBV7-2 with TRBJ2-7, with D uncertain. Trimming shortened V by 5 bases and J by 7 bases, and 9 bases separated the two germline ends. Germline V CDR1 and CDR2: SGHTA, FQGNSA. The CDR3 extends over 11 amino acids. The CDR3 coding sequence is TGTGCCAGCAGCGGTTCGTGGGAGCAGTACGTC. Protein sequence: CASSGSWEQYV.

The chain links TRBV10-3 to TRBJ2-7; possibly TRBD1 for D (6 bases). V lost 6 bases to trimming and J lost 2 bases, with 17 bases between them. Germline CDR1 reads ENHRY; CDR2 reads SYGVKD. The CDR3 covers 15 residues. CDR3 coding DNA: TGTGCCATCAGAACATCGACAGGCGAAGCCTACGAGCAGTACTTC. Translated, it gives CAIRTSTGEAYEQYF.

The chain's CDR3 is CASSPGLVMGTQYF. CDR3 bases: TGTGCCAGCAGCCCGGGACTAGTCATGGGGACCCAGTACTTC. The chain links TRBV14 to TRBJ2-5; 8 bases are shared with TRBD2. The CDR3 is 14 amino acids. V lost 4 bases, J lost 7 bases, and 8 bases stayed unmatched. Per germline, CDR1 SGHDN and CDR2 FVKESK.

This clonotype was recorded many times. CDR3 sequence reads: CASSQDLLMGQGLYYEQYF. CDR3 in DNA: TGTGCCAGCAGCCAAGATCTCCTTATGGGACAGGGCCTTTATTACGAGCAGTACTTC. The chain joins TRBV3-1 to TRBJ2-7; 9 bases agree with TRBD1. V lost 0 bases and J lost 4; bases outside the gene matches: 16. The CDR3 has 19 residues. The germline V gene encodes CDR1 LGHDT and CDR2 YNNKEL (reference sequence).

In regard to this clonotype: Just one base apart from a much larger clone, this may be a read error. CDR3 residues: CASSGSRQGSRYTEAFF. CDR3 bases: TGTGCCAGCAGTGGCTCCAGACAGGGGTCAAGGTACACTGAAGCTTTCTTT. The chain has TRBV6-4 and TRBJ1-1, with 8 bases aligning to TRBD1. This CDR3 region has 17 residues. Germline V gene lookup returns CDR1 MRHNA and CDR2 SNTAGT. J was trimmed by 3 bases and V by 4 bases; bases with no gene match: 13.

This chain links TRBV7-8 with TRBJ2-5, with D perhaps being TRBD1 or TRBD2 (5 bases each). Germline V gene lookup returns CDR1 SGHVS and CDR2 FQNEAQ. V was cut by 8 bases and J by 5 bases, with 18 bases left in between. The CDR3 contains 14 residues. CDR3 amino acids: CASGWGSPRETQYF. In DNA, the CDR3 is TGTGCCAGCGGGTGGGGGAGTCCCCGGGAGACCCAGTACTTC.

This clonotype has only a few counts. V is TRBV7-2 and J is TRBJ2-1; the D is unclear. The germline CDR1 and CDR2 sequences are SGHTA and FQGNSA. The V gene lost 1 base and the J gene lost 2 bases, with 12 bases spanning the gap. CDR3 length: 16 residues. CDR3: CASSLVGGIPYNEQFF. CDR3 bases: TGTGCCAGCAGCTTAGTTGGCGGTATTCCCTACAATGAGCAGTTCTTC.

In this sample, this clonotype turned up a few times. The chain couples TRBV7-9 to TRBJ2-1, with 14 bases aligning to TRBD2. The CDR3 loop spans 15 amino acids. V lost 5 bases, J lost 8 bases, and 5 bases stayed unmatched. Per the germline V gene, CDR1 is SEHNR and CDR2 is FQNEAQ (reference sequence). CDR3 sequence: CASSRTSGRYDEQFF. CDR3 DNA: TGTGCCAGCAGCCGGACTAGCGGGAGGTACGATGAGCAGTTCTTC.

This clonotype was counted only a few times. CDR3 protein: CASSILAGGQETQYF. CDR3 DNA sequence: TGTGCCAGCAGCATACTAGCGGGAGGACAAGAGACCCAGTACTTC. The chain links TRBV11-2 to TRBJ2-5; 12 nucleotides align to TRBD2. The CDR3 loop spans 15 amino acids. Germline-derived CDR1 and CDR2 are SGHAT and FQNNGV. J gave up 2 bases and V 5 bases, and 3 bases lay outside the gene matches.

This clonotype has ten or more counts. The chain employs TRBV6-5 and TRBJ2-2; D gene ambiguous. The V and J ends lost 0 bases and 5 bases respectively, with 10 bases between them. The CDR3 has 15 residues. The V gene's germline CDR1 is MNHEY and CDR2 SVGAGI. The chain's CDR3 is CASSYSKGATGELFF. CDR3 bases: TGTGCCAGCAGTTACTCCAAAGGAGCGACCGGGGAGCTGTTTTTT.

Ten or more counts support this clonotype. The chain links TRBV12-5 to TRBJ1-5; D not certain. V shed 1 base and J shed 4 bases, with 5 bases lying between them. The germline V gene encodes CDR1 LGHNT and CDR2 FRNRAP. CDR3 length: 13 amino acids. The CDR3 sequence is CASGLEENQPQHF. CDR3 nucleotides: TGTGCTAGTGGTTTGGAAGAGAATCAGCCCCAGCATTTT.

A remark on this clonotype: It is unclear where the CDR3 begins or ends on the DNA, so no DNA is shown, and the CDR3 is as TCRdb lists it. The V gene is TRBV19, the J gene TRBJ2-6; no check of the table's D call, TRBD1, against the DNA was made. CDR1 and CDR2 (germline): LNHDA, SQIVND (reference sequence). The CDR3 numbers 17 amino acids, ends counted. CDR3 protein: CASTSDRGDTGANVLTF.

This clonotype was observed many times. The gene calls are TRBV30 and TRBJ1-2, with D possibly TRBD1 on 6 matching bases. The germline V gene encodes CDR1 GTSNPN and CDR2 SVGIG (reference sequence). This CDR3 is 12 amino acids long. With 5 bases removed from V and 4 bases from J, the gap between germline ends came to 11 bases. CDR3 in amino acids: CAWDRDTYGYTF. CDR3 in DNA: TGTGCCTGGGACCGGGACACCTATGGCTACACCTTC.

This clonotype was seen repeatedly, ten times or more. The V and J genes are TRBV12-3 or TRBV12-4 and TRBJ1-2, with 7 bases matching TRBD1. This CDR3 comprises 18 residues. V lost 6 bases, J lost 4 bases, and 20 bases stayed unmatched. CDR3 residues: CASSRKEERQGRFYGYTF. The CDR3 nucleotides read TGTGCCAGCAGCCGGAAAGAAGAGAGACAGGGAAGGTTCTATGGCTACACCTTC.

This clonotype was detected ten times or more. The V call is TRBV7-9, the J call TRBJ2-2; 7 nucleotides line up with TRBD2. After removal of 5 bases from V and 10 bases from J, the junction contained 13 bases not matched to a gene. Germline assignment: CDR1 SEHNR and CDR2 FQNEAQ (reference sequence). The CDR3 is made up of 15 amino acids. The CDR3 sequence: CASSHYMGSGLELFF. For the CDR3, the DNA is TGTGCCAGCAGCCATTATATGGGTAGCGGGCTGGAGCTGTTTTTT.

This clonotype occurred a few times. V is TRBV7-9 and J is TRBJ2-6; D call uncertain. CDR3 length: 16 residues. The germline CDR1 and CDR2 sequences are SEHNR and FQNEAQ (reference sequence). The V and J ends lost 5 bases and 1 base respectively, with 12 bases between them. For the CDR3, the DNA is TGTGCCAGCAGCCCCACACCGCCGTCTGGGGCCAACGTCCTGACTTTC. As protein: CASSPTPPSGANVLTF.

Ten or more counts support this clonotype. The CDR3 DNA is TGTGCCAGCAGCGTGTCTGACAATGAGCAGTTCTTC. Translation gives CASSVSDNEQFF. This chain joins TRBV9 and TRBJ2-1; D is uncertain. There are 12 residues in the CDR3. The germline V and J ends were trimmed by 2 bases and 5 bases, with 5 bases remaining between them. CDR1 and CDR2 (germline): SGDLS, YYNGEE.

V and J are TRBV3-1 and TRBJ2-6; D perhaps matches TRBD1 (6 bases). The germline gives CDR1 LGHDT, CDR2 YNNKEL (reference sequence). The CDR3 has 16 amino acids. Trimming removed 1 base at V and 3 bases at J, with 10 bases between. The CDR3 nucleotides read TGTGCCAGCAGCCAAGGATACAGGGTTGGGGCCAACGTCCTGACTTTC. It codes for CASSQGYRVGANVLTF. Full variable domain (remainder filled in from reference TRBV3-1 and TRBJ2-6): DTAVSQTPKYLVTQMGNDKSIKCEQNLGHDTMYWYKQDSKKFLKIMFSYNNKELIINETVPNRFSPKSPDKAHLNLHINSLELGDSAVYFCASSQGYRVGANVLTFGAGSRLTVL.

This clonotype was observed at least ten times. The chain joins TRBV29-1 to TRBJ2-3; TRBD2 aligns across 7 bases. This CDR3 comprises 14 residues. Looked up from germline, CDR1 is SQVTM and CDR2 is ANQGSEA. With 7 bases clipped from V and 2 bases from J, the junction kept 9 bases outside the gene matches. CDR3 protein: CSGGSAGYTDTQYF. CDR3 sequence (DNA): TGCAGCGGCGGTTCAGCGGGATACACAGATACGCAGTATTTT.

In its sample, this clonotype was seen a few times. This chain uses TRBV12-3 or TRBV12-4 with TRBJ2-2; no definite D call. The length of the CDR3 is 12 residues. V was shortened by 8 bases and J by 2 bases, with 6 bases between the two germline ends. The CDR3 region is CASGINTGELFF. CDR3 bases: TGTGCCAGCGGTATCAACACCGGGGAGCTGTTTTTT.

This clonotype was recorded a few times. The rearrangement joins TRBV4-3 to TRBJ2-7; 9 bases map to TRBD2. The CDR3 sequence is 15 residues long. V gave up 4 bases and J gave up 7 bases; unmatched junction bases: 11. From germline, CDR1 is LGHNA and CDR2 YSLEER. CDR3 residues: CASSLQPSGNAEQYF. CDR3 in DNA: TGCGCCAGCAGCCTACAACCTAGCGGGAATGCTGAGCAGTACTTC.

This clonotype was recorded many times. The gene calls are TRBV29-1 and TRBJ2-1; 8 bases match TRBD1. V shed 1 base, J shed 4 bases, and the junction held 3 bases outside the gene matches. Germline V gives CDR1 SQVTM, CDR2 ANQGSEA. This CDR3 has 14 amino acids. The CDR3 is CSVEGRGLYNEQFF. CDR3 coding DNA: TGCAGCGTTGAAGGCAGGGGGCTGTACAATGAGCAGTTCTTC.

The sample holds many counts of this clonotype. The chain carries TRBV2 and TRBJ1-3; the D gene is possibly TRBD1 (5 bases). The CDR3 extends over 14 amino acids. V was shortened by 7 bases and J by 1 base, with 11 bases between the two germline ends. Germline V gives CDR1 SNHLY, CDR2 FYNNEI. The CDR3 protein is CASNPGSSGNTIYF. The CDR3 bases are TGTGCCAGCAATCCAGGGTCTTCTGGAAACACCATATATTTT.

A few counts support this clonotype. This sequence joins TRBV7-2 and TRBJ2-2, with unresolved D. Trimming stripped 3 bases from V and 3 bases from J, with 5 bases between. The CDR3 has 13 residues. Per the germline V gene, CDR1 is SGHTA and CDR2 is FQGNSA. The CDR3 spells CASSFRYTGELFF. The CDR3 nucleotides are TGTGCCAGCAGCTTTCGGTACACCGGGGAGCTGTTTTTT.

The V call is TRBV20-1, the J call TRBJ2-3; 8 bases fit TRBD2. CDR3 length equals 14 residues. From germline, CDR1 is DFQATT and CDR2 SNEGSKA (reference sequence). In nucleotides, the CDR3 is TGCAGCGCCCAGCGAGCGGGAGTCACAGATACGCAGTATTTT. It codes for CSAQRAGVTDTQYF.

The rearrangement links TRBV7-8 to TRBJ2-1, with TRBD2 matching over 7 bases. This CDR3 has 15 amino acids. Germline CDR1 and CDR2: SGHVS and FQNEAQ. V shed 1 base and J 7 bases; nucleotides not matched to a gene: 7. CDR3 sequence: CASSLVAREGNEQFF. The DNA for the CDR3 is TGTGCCAGCAGCTTAGTGGCCAGGGAGGGGAATGAGCAGTTCTTC.

J is TRBJ2-2 and V is TRBV18, with D perhaps TRBD2 (6 bases). Trimming cost V 3 bases and J 1 base, with 12 bases left between them. This CDR3 comprises 16 residues. Per germline, CDR1 KGHSH and CDR2 LQKENI. This chain's CDR3 is CASSPGVAVNTGELFF. The CDR3 DNA sequence: TGTGCCAGCTCACCCGGGGTAGCGGTGAACACCGGGGAGCTGTTTTTT. The variable domain in full, with the rest retrieved from reference TRBV18 and TRBJ2-2, is NAGVMQNPRHLVRRRGQEARLRCSPMKGHSHVYWYRQLPEEGLKFMVYLQKENIIDESGMPKERFSAEFPKEGPSILRIQQVVRGDSAAYFCASSPGVAVNTGELFFGEGSRLTVL.

Ten or more counts support this clonotype. The rearrangement links TRBV29-1 to TRBJ1-1; D is uncertain. The CDR3 totals 14 residues. V lost 3 bases and J lost 1, with 12 bases in between. The V gene's germline CDR1 is SQVTM and CDR2 ANQGSEA. For the CDR3, the DNA is TGCAGCGTTGAGGGGAGGTCGGGGAACACTGAAGCTTTCTTT. This sequence encodes CSVEGRSGNTEAFF.

As to this clonotype: With a much larger clone just one base away, this may be a read error. V is TRBV28 and J is TRBJ2-5, with TRBD2 as a possible D gene (5 bases). CDR1 MDHEN and CDR2 SYDVKM come from the germline V gene. The CDR3 covers 13 residues. CDR3 sequence (DNA): TGTGCCAGCAGCCTGCCAGCAAGGGAGACCGAGTACTTC. Protein: CASSLPARETEYF.